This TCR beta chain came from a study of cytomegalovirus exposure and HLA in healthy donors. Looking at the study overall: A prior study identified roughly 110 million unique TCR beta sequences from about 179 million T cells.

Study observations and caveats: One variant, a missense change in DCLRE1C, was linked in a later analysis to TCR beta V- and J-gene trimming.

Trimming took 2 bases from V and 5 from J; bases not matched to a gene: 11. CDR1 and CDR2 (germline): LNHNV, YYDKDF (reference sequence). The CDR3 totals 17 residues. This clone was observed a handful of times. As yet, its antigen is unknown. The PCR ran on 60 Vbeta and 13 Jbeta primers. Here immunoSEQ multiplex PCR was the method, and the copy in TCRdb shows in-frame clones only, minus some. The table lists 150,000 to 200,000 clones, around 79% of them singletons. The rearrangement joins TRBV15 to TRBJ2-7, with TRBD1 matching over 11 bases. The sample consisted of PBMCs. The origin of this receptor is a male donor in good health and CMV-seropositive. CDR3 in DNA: TGTGCCACCAGCAGAAAGACAACCGGGACAGGGGGGAACGAGCAGTACTTC. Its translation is CATSRKTTGTGGNEQYF.